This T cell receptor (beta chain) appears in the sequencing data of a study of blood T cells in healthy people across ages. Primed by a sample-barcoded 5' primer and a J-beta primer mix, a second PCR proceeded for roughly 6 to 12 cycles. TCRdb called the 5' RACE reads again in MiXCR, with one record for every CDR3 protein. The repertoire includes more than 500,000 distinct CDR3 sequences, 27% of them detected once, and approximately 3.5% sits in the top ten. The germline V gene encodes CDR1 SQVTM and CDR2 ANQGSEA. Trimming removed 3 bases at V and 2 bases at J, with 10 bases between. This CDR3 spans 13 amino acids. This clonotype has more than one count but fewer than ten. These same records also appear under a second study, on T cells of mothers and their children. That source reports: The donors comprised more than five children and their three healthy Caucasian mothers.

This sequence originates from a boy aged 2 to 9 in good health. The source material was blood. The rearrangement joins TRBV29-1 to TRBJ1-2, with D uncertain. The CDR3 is CSVDGGGNYGYTF. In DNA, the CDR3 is TGCAGCGTTGACGGCGGCGGAAACTATGGCTACACCTTC.